The 27 T cell receptor beta chains in this list originate from one sample, sequenced in a study of T cell responses to AZD1222 COVID-19 vaccine. Assay used: immunoSEQ multiplex PCR; TCRdb lists only in-frame clones, some missing. The sample contains about 150,000 clones, approximately 94% of which appear only once. Sequenced material: peripheral blood, taken on day 0 of AZD1222 vaccination. Receptors were obtained from an adult in good health.

The V call is TRBV28, the J call TRBJ1-2; tentative D call: TRBD1 (6 bases). This CDR3 contains 13 residues. Trimming removed 8 bases at V and 9 bases at J, with 19 bases between. Germline V lookup: CDR1 MDHEN, CDR2 SYDVKM. The CDR3 DNA sequence: TGTGCCAGCTCTACTTACAGGGAGGTACGCTACACCTTC. Encoded protein: CASSTYREVRYTF.

The rearrangement links TRBV27 to TRBJ1-2, with D possibly TRBD1 on 6 matching bases. The V gene's germline CDR1 is MNHEY and CDR2 SMNVEV (reference sequence). Trimming shortened V by 5 bases and J by 8 bases, and 15 bases separated the two germline ends. This CDR3 contains 13 residues. In DNA form, the CDR3 reads TGTGCCAGCAGTCCGAGACAGGAACAGGGCTACACCTTC. Residues: CASSPRQEQGYTF.

V and J are TRBV4-1 and TRBJ1-6; 8 nucleotides line up with TRBD1. This CDR3 spans 14 amino acids. The germline V gene has CDR1 MGHRA and CDR2 YSYEKL. The trim removed 3 bases at V and 10 bases at J, leaving 5 bases unmatched. The CDR3 region is CASSQQGAGSPLHF. In DNA form, the CDR3 reads TGCGCCAGCAGCCAGCAGGGGGCAGGGTCACCCCTCCACTTT.

This rearrangement joins TRBV16 to TRBJ1-6; the D is unclear. The germline CDR1 and CDR2 sequences are KGHSY and FQNENV. Trimming shortened V by 0 bases and J by 6 bases, and 9 bases separated the two germline ends. The CDR3 length is 15 residues. CDR3: CASSQSPVPNSPLHF. As DNA, the CDR3 is TGTGCCAGCAGCCAATCCCCCGTACCTAATTCACCCCTCCACTTT.

This clone is a singleton in its sample. V gene TRBV27 combines with J gene TRBJ1-2; TRBD1 matches at 7 bases. This CDR3 has 14 residues. CDR1 and CDR2 from the germline V gene are MNHEY and SMNVEV (reference sequence). The junction had 7 bases not matched to a gene; V was cut back by 5 bases and J by 4 bases. The CDR3 is CASSLRGDSYGYTF. CDR3 nucleotide sequence: TGTGCCAGCAGTCTCAGGGGGGACAGCTATGGCTACACCTTC.

The chain uses TRBV19 and TRBJ1-1; the D gene is possibly TRBD1 (5 bases). V was pared by 5 bases and J by 10 bases, with 17 bases between. Germline lookup yields CDR1 LNHDA and CDR2 SQIVND (reference sequence). This CDR3 has 13 residues. CDR3 region: CASSFSIGQGAFF. The CDR3 DNA sequence: TGTGCCAGTAGTTTTTCTATAGGGCAGGGAGCTTTCTTT.

The V call is TRBV5-1, the J call TRBJ1-2; D is uncertain. The germline V gene has CDR1 SGHRS and CDR2 YFSETQ. CDR3 size: 12 residues. V gave up 0 bases and J gave up 10 bases, with 10 bases separating them. The CDR3 loop is CASSLALEDYTF. CDR3 nucleotides: TGCGCCAGCAGCTTGGCCCTGGAAGACTACACCTTC.

The gene calls are TRBV29-1 and TRBJ2-3; no clear D gene. Germline V gene lookup returns CDR1 SQVTM and CDR2 ANQGSEA. The CDR3 covers 12 residues. Trimming pared 8 bases from V and 0 bases from J, leaving 9 bases between. The CDR3, as DNA: TGCAGCATAGAGTCTAGCACAGATACGCAGTATTTT. This codes for CSIESSTDTQYF.

The V and J genes are TRBV2 and TRBJ2-4; D unresolved. The CDR3 has 13 amino acids. The germline V gene encodes CDR1 SNHLY and CDR2 FYNNEI. V lost 7 bases and J lost 7, with 14 bases in between. For the CDR3, the DNA is TGTGCCAGCACTGTAGGTTCGAGGAACATTCAGTACTTC. This sequence encodes CASTVGSRNIQYF.

The rearrangement links TRBV7-9 to TRBJ2-3; D might be TRBD1 or TRBD2, each matching 5 bases. Trimming stripped 0 bases from V and 2 bases from J, with 9 bases between. Germline-derived CDR1 and CDR2 are SEHNR and FQNEAQ (reference sequence). This CDR3 is 15 amino acids long. CDR3 nucleotide sequence: TGTGCCAGCAGCTTAGCGGGACGGGACACAGATACGCAGTATTTT. This translates into CASSLAGRDTDTQYF.

This sequence joins TRBV27 and TRBJ1-2; tentative D call: TRBD1 (6 bases). The CDR3 totals 15 residues. Deletions cut 5 bases from V and 6 bases from J, with 19 bases between. From germline, CDR1 is MNHEY and CDR2 SMNVEV (reference sequence). CDR3 in amino acids: CASSPETGKFDGYTF. CDR3 DNA: TGTGCCAGCAGTCCAGAAACAGGGAAATTCGATGGCTACACCTTC.

The chain uses TRBV28 and TRBJ1-2, with D uncertain. Germline loops: CDR1 MDHEN, CDR2 SYDVKM. This CDR3 region has 13 residues. V gave up 3 bases and J gave up 4 bases, with 9 bases separating them. DNA for the CDR3: TGTGCCAGCAGTTTGGGCCGGCGCTATGGCTACACCTTC. Protein product: CASSLGRRYGYTF.

This clone was found once. The V gene is TRBV9, the J gene TRBJ2-3, with D uncertain. V was clipped by 3 bases and J by 6 bases, with 8 bases between them. Germline CDR1 reads SGDLS; CDR2 reads YYNGEE. The CDR3 extends over 12 amino acids. For the CDR3, the DNA is TGTGCCAGCAGCGCCCTGGGGGATACGCAGTATTTT. It codes for CASSALGDTQYF.

The rearrangement links TRBV10-2 to TRBJ1-6, with no clear D. Germline V CDR1 and CDR2: WSHSY, SAAADI. The CDR3 is made up of 12 amino acids. V was clipped by 4 bases and J by 8 bases, with 6 bases between them. This CDR3 reads CASSAGDSPLHF. For the CDR3, the DNA is TGCGCCAGCAGTGCGGGAGATTCACCCCTCCACTTT.

The chain employs TRBV11-2 and TRBJ1-3; D remains unclear. CDR3 size: 12 residues. The ends were cut back, 3 bases at V and 15 bases at J, with 15 bases in the middle. The germline gives CDR1 SGHAT, CDR2 FQNNGV. CDR3 protein: CASSLDLKGPYF. For the CDR3, the DNA is TGTGCCAGCAGCTTGGATCTGAAAGGCCCATATTTT. The full variable domain, rest sourced from reference TRBV11-2 and TRBJ1-3, is EAGVAQSPRYKIIEKRQSVAFWCNPISGHATLYWYQQILGQGPKLLIQFQNNGVVDDSQLPKDRFSAERLKGVDSTLKIQPAKLEDSAVYLCASSLDLKGPYFGEGSWLTVV.

The chain is built from TRBV5-6 and TRBJ2-1; TRBD1 agrees at 9 bases. Germline assignment: CDR1 SGHDT and CDR2 YYEEEE. With V trimmed by 2 bases and J by 7 bases, 7 bases remained unmatched. This CDR3 spans 15 amino acids. The CDR3 sequence: CASSFRGQGRNEQFF. In DNA form, the CDR3 reads TGTGCCAGCAGCTTTCGGGGACAGGGTCGGAATGAGCAGTTCTTC.

The chain combines TRBV28 with TRBJ1-2, with TRBD1 identical over 8 bases. The CDR3 covers 15 residues. Trimming cost V 6 bases and J 5 bases; bases outside gene matches: 11. Germline CDR1 and CDR2: MDHEN and SYDVKM. CDR3 sequence reads: CASRGRTGLFYGYTF. Written as DNA, the CDR3 is TGTGCCAGCAGGGGGAGGACAGGGTTATTTTATGGCTACACCTTC.

The chain couples TRBV2 to TRBJ1-6, with TRBD1 as a possible D gene (5 bases). The CDR3 consists of 13 residues. CDR1 is SNHLY, CDR2 FYNNEI, per germline. The CDR3 region has the DNA TGTGGGGGCGGTAACCAAGCCAATTCACCCCTCCACTTT. Its translation is CGGGNQANSPLHF.

This CDR3 is CASKQDRTGELFF. The CDR3, as DNA: TGTGCCAGCAAGCAGGATCGCACCGGGGAGCTGTTTTTT. The V and J genes are TRBV2 and TRBJ2-2; D is ambiguous. The germline CDR1 and CDR2 sequences are SNHLY and FYNNEI. The V end lost 7 bases, the J end lost 4 bases, and 10 bases lay between the germline ends. The CDR3 has 13 amino acids.

The rearrangement uses TRBV27 and TRBJ1-1, with 7 bases matching TRBD1. Germline V gene lookup returns CDR1 MNHEY and CDR2 SMNVEV (reference sequence). J gave up 11 bases and V 6 bases, and 6 bases lay outside the gene matches. The CDR3 is 11 amino acids. Written as DNA, the CDR3 is TGTGCCAGCAGCCAGACAGGGCGGGCTTTCTTT. Translating gives CASSQTGRAFF.

This clone has just one count. This sequence joins TRBV5-1 and TRBJ1-3; tentative D call: TRBD1 (5 bases). Trimming left V 3 bases short and J 4 bases short, with 11 bases between. CDR3 length: 14 amino acids. Germline assignment: CDR1 SGHRS and CDR2 YFSETQ. The CDR3 DNA sequence: TGCGCCAGCAGCTGGACGACAGACGGAAACACCATATATTTT. The encoded protein is CASSWTTDGNTIYF.

The chain uses TRBV11-2 and TRBJ2-1, with 8 nucleotides matching TRBD1. This CDR3 is 14 amino acids long. In germline, CDR1 is SGHAT, CDR2 FQNNGV. Trimming removed 6 bases from V and 4 bases from J; junction bases left unmatched: 5. CDR3 DNA sequence: TGTGCCAGCAGAAGGACAGGGCGGTACAATGAGCAGTTCTTC. Its translation is CASRRTGRYNEQFF.

This chain uses TRBV9 with TRBJ1-1, with D perhaps TRBD1 (5 bases). Germline-derived CDR1 and CDR2 are SGDLS and YYNGEE. This CDR3 comprises 14 residues. V lost 3 bases, J lost 4 bases, and 13 bases lay in between. The CDR3 DNA follows: TGTGCCAGCAGCGCCCAATCAGGGAGCACTGAAGCTTTCTTT. Translated, it gives CASSAQSGSTEAFF.

This clone was detected only once. The V gene is TRBV6-5, the J gene TRBJ1-2, with D unresolved. Germline lookup yields CDR1 MNHEY and CDR2 SVGAGI. The CDR3 loop spans 13 amino acids. V was pared by 6 bases and J by 8 bases, with 16 bases between. The CDR3 here is CASSPRRLAGYTF. CDR3 DNA: TGTGCCAGCAGCCCGCGCCGCTTAGCGGGCTACACCTTC.

The chain is built from TRBV7-3 and TRBJ2-5; D remains ambiguous. V was cut by 1 base and J by 4 bases, with 10 bases left in between. Germline V CDR1 and CDR2: SGHTA, FQGTGA. CDR3 length: 14 residues. The CDR3 region has the DNA TGTGCCAGCAGCTTAATAGGCAGCCCAGAGACCCAGTACTTC. Encoded protein: CASSLIGSPETQYF.

The chain is built from TRBV2 and TRBJ1-2; 11 nucleotides agree with TRBD1. The CDR3 loop spans 14 amino acids. CDR1 and CDR2 (germline): SNHLY, FYNNEI. V lost 6 bases, J lost 7 bases, and 7 bases stayed unmatched. CDR3 amino acids: CASRADRGPGGYTF. CDR3 sequence (DNA): TGTGCCAGCAGGGCGGACAGGGGGCCGGGTGGCTACACCTTC.

The chain has TRBV30 and TRBJ1-6; 7 nucleotides line up with TRBD1. V gave up 4 bases and J gave up 7 bases; unmatched junction bases: 7. This CDR3 region has 14 residues. Germline values: CDR1 GTSNPN, CDR2 SVGIG (reference sequence). The CDR3 DNA follows: TGTGCCTGGAAGGGGGCCTACTCCAATTCACCCCTCCACTTT. It codes for CAWKGAYSNSPLHF.